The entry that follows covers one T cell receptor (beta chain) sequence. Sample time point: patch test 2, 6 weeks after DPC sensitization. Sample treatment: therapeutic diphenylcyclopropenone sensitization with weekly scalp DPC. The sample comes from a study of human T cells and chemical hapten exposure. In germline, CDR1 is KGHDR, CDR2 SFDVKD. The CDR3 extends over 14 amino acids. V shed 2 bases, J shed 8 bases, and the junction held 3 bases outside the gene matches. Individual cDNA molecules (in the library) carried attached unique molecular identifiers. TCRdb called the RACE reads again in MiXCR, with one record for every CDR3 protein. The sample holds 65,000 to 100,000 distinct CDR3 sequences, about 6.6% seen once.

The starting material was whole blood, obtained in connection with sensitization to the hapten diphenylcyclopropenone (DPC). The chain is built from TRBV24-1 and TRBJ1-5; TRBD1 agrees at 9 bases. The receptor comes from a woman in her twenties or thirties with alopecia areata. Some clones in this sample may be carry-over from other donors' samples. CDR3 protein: CATSDSGTGKPQHF. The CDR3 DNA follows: TGTGCCACCAGTGATTCGGGGACAGGGAAGCCCCAGCATTTT.